These 10 T cell receptor beta chains were sequenced from one sample in a study of shared T cell receptors in the human thymus. Some clones are missing from TCRdb's copy, which holds only in-frame ones; the method was immunoSEQ multiplex PCR. This sample carries approximately 580,000 clones, roughly 74% of them seen once, and the ten largest clones take more than 0.01%. Separately, the same data were catalogued under a study of human thymus T cells.

Material: thymocytes. Receptors originate from a boy in the first two years of life with a congenital heart defect.

The chain links TRBV4-1 to TRBJ2-7, with D possibly being TRBD1 (6 bases). Germline loops: CDR1 MGHRA, CDR2 YSYEKL. V was cut by 1 base and J by 6 bases, with 16 bases left in between. The CDR3 has 15 amino acids. The CDR3 here is CASSQVPSRGCEQYF. CDR3 in DNA: TGCGCCAGCAGCCAAGTCCCATCCAGGGGATGCGAGCAGTACTTC.

The CDR3 is CASSQLRGLEETQYF. The DNA for the CDR3 is TGTGCCAGCAGCCAATTGAGAGGGCTTGAAGAGACCCAGTACTTC. This chain connects TRBV5-4 to TRBJ2-5; TRBD2 might be the D (5 bases). V shed 4 bases and J shed 3 bases, with 16 bases lying between them. The CDR3 contains 15 residues. Per germline, CDR1 SGHNT and CDR2 YYREEE (reference sequence).

This CDR3 is CASSAGLAGAYNEQFF. CDR3 coding DNA: TGTGCCAGCAGCGCGGGACTAGCGGGAGCCTACAATGAGCAGTTCTTC. The chain employs TRBV9 and TRBJ2-1; 14 bases are a match to TRBD2. The CDR3 is 16 amino acids. From germline, CDR1 is SGDLS and CDR2 YYNGEE. The junction had 1 base not matched to a gene; V was cut back by 3 bases and J by 2 bases.

The CDR3 sequence is CASSFPSGEKLFF. Here the CDR3 DNA reads TGTGCCAGCAGCTTTCCAAGCGGTGAAAAACTGTTTTTT. The rearrangement links TRBV13 to TRBJ1-4; unclear D gene. Trimming pared 3 bases from V and 7 bases from J, leaving 9 bases between. The CDR3 loop spans 13 amino acids. The germline V gene encodes CDR1 PRHDT and CDR2 FYEKMQ (reference sequence).

The rearrangement joins TRBV15 to TRBJ2-7; TRBD2 might be the D (5 bases). Trimming left V 1 base short and J 6 bases short, with 34 bases between. CDR3 length: 21 amino acids. CDR1 and CDR2 (germline): LNHNV, YYDKDF (reference sequence). CDR3 sequence reads: CATSRVSNKSPWASHPTEQYF. The CDR3 DNA follows: TGTGCCACCAGCAGAGTGTCAAATAAGTCGCCCTGGGCTAGCCATCCCACCGAGCAGTACTTC.

This clone was recorded only once. The V gene is TRBV4-2, the J gene TRBJ2-5, with TRBD1 identical over 8 bases. Trimming at V came to 0 bases and at J to 5 bases, leaving 8 bases not matched to a gene. There are 16 residues in the CDR3. Germline V gene data show CDR1 as LGHNA and CDR2 as YNFKEQ. This CDR3 reads CASSQDRQGARETQYF. The CDR3 nucleotides are TGTGCCAGCAGCCAAGATAGGCAGGGGGCGAGGGAGACCCAGTACTTC.

This clone has just a few counts. The gene calls are TRBV4-1 and TRBJ1-4; 10 nucleotides line up with TRBD1. CDR1 and CDR2 (germline): MGHRA, YSYEKL. Trimming at V came to 3 bases and at J to 7 bases, leaving 8 bases not matched to a gene. There are 16 residues in the CDR3. In DNA form, the CDR3 reads TGCGCCAGCAGCCACGACTTGGGGACAGGGGTTGAAAAACTGTTTTTT. It encodes CASSHDLGTGVEKLFF.

The V gene is TRBV19, the J gene TRBJ2-5, with TRBD1 matching over 8 bases. J lost 0 bases, V lost 4 bases, and 4 bases had no gene match. The CDR3 has 15 amino acids. CDR1 and CDR2 (germline): LNHDA, SQIVND (reference sequence). The CDR3 nucleotides are TGTGCCAGTAGTACGAAGGGACAGGACCAAGAGACCCAGTACTTC. Translation gives CASSTKGQDQETQYF.

This chain links TRBV28 with TRBJ2-5, with TRBD2 matching over 7 bases. The J call may be wrong; the DNA end is better matched by TRBJ2-7. CDR1 and CDR2 (germline): MDHEN, SYDVKM. The CDR3 loop spans 15 amino acids. The CDR3: CASSLSRDYPYEQYF. The CDR3 coding sequence is TGTGCCAGCAGTTTATCGAGGGACTACCCCTACGAGCAGTACTTC.

This chain uses TRBV25-1 with TRBJ1-3, with D possibly matching TRBD1 (6 bases). This CDR3 comprises 18 residues. Trimming took off 3 bases at V and 0 bases at J, with 18 bases between the two ends. Germline V gene sequence: CDR1 MGHDK, CDR2 SYGVNS. The DNA for the CDR3 is TGTGCCAGCAGTGAGCCGACGGATACAGGGTACTCTGGAAACACCATATATTTT. It yields the protein CASSEPTDTGYSGNTIYF.